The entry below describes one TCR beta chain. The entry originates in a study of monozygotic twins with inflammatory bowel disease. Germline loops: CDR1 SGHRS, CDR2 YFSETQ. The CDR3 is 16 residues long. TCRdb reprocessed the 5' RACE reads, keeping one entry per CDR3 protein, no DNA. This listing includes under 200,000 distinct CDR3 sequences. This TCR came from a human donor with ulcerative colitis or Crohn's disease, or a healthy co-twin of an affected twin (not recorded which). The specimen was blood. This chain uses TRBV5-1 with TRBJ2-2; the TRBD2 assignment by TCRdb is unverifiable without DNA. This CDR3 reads CASSLSGRDDTGELFF.